The 19 T cell receptor beta chains reported below all come from one sample, sequenced in a study of CD8 T cells in Susac syndrome. Random hexamers were used to reverse transcribe an amount of roughly 0.45 to 1 ug RNA. TCRdb ran MiXCR on the immunoSEQ multiplex PCR reads and lists one entry per CDR3 protein. The data show around 150,000 distinct CDR3 sequences, with approximately 94% seen just once and about 0.08% held by the top ten. What was sequenced was CD4+ T cells from PBMCs. The receptors shown here come from a human donor with Susac syndrome.

V is TRBV7-3 and J is TRBJ1-1, with D unresolved. V gave up 5 bases and J gave up 3 bases, with 10 bases separating them. CDR3 length: 13 residues. Germline CDR1 SGHTA, CDR2 FQGTGA. Here the CDR3 reads CASSDRSHTEAFF. The CDR3, as DNA: TGTGCCAGCAGCGACCGAAGTCACACTGAAGCTTTCTTT.

This sequence joins TRBV11-2 and TRBJ2-7, with 9 positions matching TRBD2. Losses at the gene ends were 5 bases for V and 6 bases for J; bases not matched to a gene: 11. Germline assignment: CDR1 SGHAT and CDR2 FQNNGV. There are 15 residues in the CDR3. Here the CDR3 reads CASSPRGAGGLEQYF. The CDR3 DNA reads TGTGCCAGCAGCCCGCGAGGGGCGGGGGGGCTCGAGCAGTACTTC.

This chain links TRBV4-1 with TRBJ2-3; no definite D call. Trimming took 3 bases from V and 12 from J, leaving 16 bases between them. Germline assignment: CDR1 MGHRA and CDR2 YSYEKL. This CDR3 is 13 amino acids long. CDR3 residues: CASSQSARPGQYF. CDR3 bases: TGCGCCAGCAGCCAGTCCGCACGGCCGGGCCAGTATTTT.

This clonotype was seen just once. This chain uses TRBV5-1 with TRBJ2-5; no firm D call. Germline loops: CDR1 SGHRS, CDR2 YFSETQ. The V end was cut by 6 bases, the J end by 0 bases, with 3 bases between. The CDR3 loop spans 11 amino acids. CDR3 sequence: CASTHQETQYF. The CDR3 DNA follows: TGCGCCAGCACCCACCAAGAGACCCAGTACTTC.

V gene TRBV2 combines with J gene TRBJ2-5; 7 bases agree with TRBD1. Germline CDR1 reads SNHLY; CDR2 reads FYNNEI. There are 12 residues in the CDR3. V gave up 7 bases and J gave up 2 bases; unmatched junction bases: 1. The DNA for the CDR3 is TGTGCCAGCAAGACAGGGCAAGAGACCCAGTACTTC. It specifies CASKTGQETQYF.

V and J are TRBV18 and TRBJ1-2; 10 positions agree with TRBD1. CDR1 is KGHSH, CDR2 LQKENI, per germline. This CDR3 has 14 amino acids. Trimming cost V 5 bases and J 6 bases; bases outside gene matches: 6. The CDR3, as DNA: TGTGCCAGCTCAACGACAGGGGGCACAGATGGCTACACCTTC. Its translation is CASSTTGGTDGYTF.

A remark on this clonotype: The junction departs from the called germline gene at one end, perhaps through a read error. J is TRBJ2-1 and V is TRBV20-1; a weak D match, TRBD2 (6 bases). Germline V gives CDR1 DFQATT, CDR2 SNEGSKA (reference sequence). The CDR3 contains 13 residues. DNA for the CDR3: TGCAGTGCTCCCAGGGACTCCAACAATGAGCAGTTCTTC. This codes for CSAPRDSNNEQFF.

The chain uses TRBV29-1 and TRBJ1-3; 8 nucleotides match TRBD1. CDR1 is SQVTM and CDR2 is ANQGSEA in the germline V gene. CDR3 size: 13 residues. V trimming: 7 bases; J trimming: 4 bases; junction bases outside the gene matches: 6. CDR3 in DNA: TGCAGCGCCAGGGGGCCGGGAGGAAACACCATATATTTT. Protein: CSARGPGGNTIYF.

V is TRBV18 and J is TRBJ2-7; D is perhaps TRBD2 (6 bases). V lost 3 bases and J 6 bases, leaving 9 bases between the germline ends. This CDR3 comprises 12 residues. The germline V gene has CDR1 KGHSH and CDR2 LQKENI. This CDR3 reads CASSPFGSEQYF. The CDR3 region has the DNA TGTGCCAGCTCACCCTTCGGGAGCGAGCAGTACTTC.

For this clonotype: The limits of the CDR3 on the DNA are not certain, so only TCRdb's listed CDR3 is given. The V gene is TRBV21-1, the J gene TRBJ2-7; the tabulated D call, TRBD1, remains unverified against the DNA. TRBV21-1 is a known pseudogene. The CDR3 numbers 12 amino acids, ends counted. CDR3 sequence: CWGAGIVDEQYF.

The rearrangement joins TRBV29-1 to TRBJ2-1; D gene uncertain. The CDR3 contains 14 residues. CDR1 is SQVTM and CDR2 is ANQGSEA in the germline V gene. Trimming removed 6 bases from V and 0 bases from J, with 12 bases in between. The CDR3 is CSVDFRISYNEQFF. CDR3 DNA sequence: TGCAGCGTCGACTTTAGAATCTCCTACAATGAGCAGTTCTTC.

This rearrangement joins TRBV29-1 to TRBJ2-4; D possibly matches TRBD1 or TRBD2 (5 bases each). The length of the CDR3 is 13 residues. V dropped 7 bases and J dropped 3 bases, with 13 bases sitting between them. From germline, CDR1 is SQVTM and CDR2 ANQGSEA. The CDR3 is CSGGWGSKNIQYF. The CDR3 region has the DNA TGCAGCGGGGGGTGGGGTAGCAAAAACATTCAGTACTTC. The full variable domain, completed using reference TRBV29-1 and TRBJ2-4, is SAVISQKPSRDICQRGTSLTIQCQVDSQVTMMFWYRQQPGQSLTLIATANQGSEATYESGFVIDKFPISRPNLTFSTLTVSNMSPEDSSIYLCSGGWGSKNIQYFGAGTRLSVL.

V and J are TRBV25-1 and TRBJ2-5; 9 positions agree with TRBD1. The junction had 4 bases not matched to a gene; V was cut back by 6 bases and J by 5 bases. This CDR3 is built from 13 residues. From germline, CDR1 is MGHDK and CDR2 SYGVNS. The DNA of the CDR3 is TGTGCCAGCAGCCGGGACAGGGTGGAGACCCAGTACTTC. Translating it yields CASSRDRVETQYF.

A single count supports this clonotype. V is TRBV18 and J is TRBJ1-2; a weak D match, TRBD1 (6 bases). V was pared by 3 bases and J by 8 bases, with 19 bases between. There are 15 residues in the CDR3. Germline V gene data show CDR1 as KGHSH and CDR2 as LQKENI. The CDR3 is CASSPSDSPLLGYTF. Written as DNA, the CDR3 is TGTGCCAGCTCACCCTCGGACAGCCCGCTACTGGGCTACACCTTC. The full variable domain, completed using reference TRBV18 and TRBJ1-2, is NAGVMQNPRHLVRRRGQEARLRCSPMKGHSHVYWYRQLPEEGLKFMVYLQKENIIDESGMPKERFSAEFPKEGPSILRIQQVVRGDSAAYFCASSPSDSPLLGYTFGSGTRLTVV.

V and J are TRBV15 and TRBJ2-7; a possible D gene is TRBD2 (5 bases). The CDR3 runs to 13 residues. V shed 9 bases and J shed 3 bases, with 15 bases lying between them. Germline CDR1 and CDR2: LNHNV and YYDKDF (reference sequence). CDR3 loop: CATRRDYYYEQYF. In nucleotides, the CDR3 is TGTGCCACTCGGCGCGACTATTACTACGAGCAGTACTTC.

This chain connects TRBV15 to TRBJ1-2; 9 bases align to TRBD1. Germline lookup yields CDR1 LNHNV and CDR2 YYDKDF (reference sequence). V lost 1 base, J lost 8 bases, and 11 bases stayed unmatched. CDR3 size: 16 residues. The CDR3 DNA is TGTGCCACCAGCAGAGTCATGGGACAGGGATTGAGAGGCTACACCTTC. Its protein product is CATSRVMGQGLRGYTF. Variable domain in full (rest from reference TRBV15 and TRBJ1-2): DAMVIQNPRYQVTQFGKPVTLSCSQTLNHNVMYWYQQKSSQAPKLLFHYYDKDFNNEADTPDNFQSRRPNTSFCFLDIRSPGLGDTAMYLCATSRVMGQGLRGYTFGSGTRLTVV.

The J gene is TRBJ2-5, the V gene TRBV11-2; TRBD2 might be the D (7 bases). The germline V gene encodes CDR1 SGHAT and CDR2 FQNNGV. V was cut by 2 bases and J by 2 bases, with 33 bases left in between. The CDR3 is 22 residues long. CDR3 sequence: CASSLPEDLRGALIRTQETQYF. CDR3 bases: TGTGCCAGCAGCTTACCCGAAGACCTCCGGGGGGCGCTAATAAGGACGCAAGAGACCCAGTACTTC.

A single count supports this clonotype. V is TRBV9 and J is TRBJ2-3; 9 nucleotides align to TRBD2. Germline V gives CDR1 SGDLS, CDR2 YYNGEE. CDR3 length: 16 residues. The V and J ends lost 5 bases and 2 bases, in that order; junction bases with no gene match: 9. Here the CDR3 reads CASRERASGVTDTQYF. CDR3 bases: TGTGCCAGCAGGGAAAGGGCTAGCGGGGTCACAGATACGCAGTATTTT.

The table lists this clonotype with a count of one. J is TRBJ1-5 and V is TRBV5-1; 9 nucleotides line up with TRBD1. The CDR3 extends over 15 amino acids. Germline loops: CDR1 SGHRS, CDR2 YFSETQ. With V trimmed by 4 bases and J by 7 bases, 9 bases remained unmatched. DNA for the CDR3: TGCGCCAGCAGCCCCGGGACAGGGTATCGACAGCCCCAGCATTTT. The encoded protein is CASSPGTGYRQPQHF.